These 10 T cell receptor beta chains were sequenced from one sample in a study of regulatory T cells. Amplification used 52 TRBV primers and 13 TRBJ primers. Only in-frame clones appear in the TCRdb table, and some are missing; sequencing was by immunoSEQ multiplex PCR. The sample yields about 29,000 clones, about 90% seen once. General observations from the study: In CD3G-deficient patients, conventional CD4+ T cells were enriched for hydrophobic CDR3 residues at positions 6 and 7.

For these TCRs, the target antigens are not known. Material: conventional CD4+ T cells sorted from blood. These receptors were taken from a person in their late teens or twenties with CD3G deficiency.

The chain is built from TRBV5-1 and TRBJ1-2; D possibly corresponds to TRBD1 (6 bases). The CDR3 length is 15 residues. Germline CDR1 reads SGHRS; CDR2 reads YFSETQ. Trimming stripped 3 bases from V and 4 bases from J, with 16 bases between. CDR3 in DNA: TGCGCCAGCAGCTACGGGCATATGGGGGCCTATGGCTACACCTTC. Its protein is CASSYGHMGAYGYTF.

The chain joins TRBV13 to TRBJ2-3; D remains ambiguous. The V end was cut by 3 bases, the J end by 2 bases, with 3 bases between. The CDR3 has 12 amino acids. Germline lookup yields CDR1 PRHDT and CDR2 FYEKMQ (reference sequence). The CDR3 bases are TGTGCCAGCAGCTTCCTCACAGATACGCAGTATTTT. Protein: CASSFLTDTQYF.

The chain carries TRBV27 and TRBJ2-3; TRBD1 is a possible D gene (5 bases). The V gene's germline CDR1 is MNHEY and CDR2 SMNVEV (reference sequence). This CDR3 comprises 13 residues. V was pared by 7 bases and J by 1 base, with 9 bases between. Here the CDR3 reads CASKVRGTDTQYF. CDR3 nucleotides: TGTGCCAGCAAGGTCAGGGGCACAGATACGCAGTATTTT.

The V and J genes are TRBV6-1 and TRBJ2-7; 7 bases line up with TRBD2. The CDR3 consists of 15 residues. V lost 6 bases to trimming and J lost 3 bases; unmatched junction nucleotides: 11. CDR1 is MNHNS and CDR2 is SASEGT in the germline V gene. The CDR3 sequence is CASSLGGVLSYEQYF. The CDR3 bases are TGTGCCAGCAGCCTGGGGGGGGTCTTGAGCTACGAGCAGTACTTC.

The CDR3 sequence is CASSPPGQYGYTF. DNA of the CDR3: TGTGCCAGCAGTCCTCCGGGACAGTATGGCTACACCTTC. The gene calls are TRBV28 and TRBJ1-2; 7 nucleotides line up with TRBD1. Germline V lookup: CDR1 MDHEN, CDR2 SYDVKM. V gave up 5 bases and J gave up 5 bases; unmatched junction bases: 5. CDR3 length: 13 residues.

The chain employs TRBV28 and TRBJ2-7; D is ambiguous. There are 12 residues in the CDR3. Germline CDR1 and CDR2: MDHEN and SYDVKM. V lost 3 bases and J lost 3, with 6 bases in between. CDR3 DNA sequence: TGTGCCAGCAGTTTTAATGGCTACGAGCAGTACTTC. Amino acids: CASSFNGYEQYF. Full variable domain (remainder filled in from reference TRBV28 and TRBJ2-7): DVKVTQSSRYLVKRTGEKVFLECVQDMDHENMFWYRQDPGLGLRLIYFSYDVKMKEKGDIPEGYSVSREKKERFSLILESASTNQTSMYLCASSFNGYEQYFGPGTRLTVT.

This clone came up once. The chain joins TRBV7-2 to TRBJ1-5; no reliable D call. CDR1 SGHTA and CDR2 FQGNSA come from the germline V gene. The V gene lost 6 bases and the J gene lost 7 bases, with 16 bases spanning the gap. This CDR3 spans 14 amino acids. The DNA of the CDR3 is TGTGCCAGCAGTCAAGACCCGGGCGGCCAGCCCCAGCATTTT. It yields the protein CASSQDPGGQPQHF.

V usage is TRBV5-1 and J usage is TRBJ2-1; D may be TRBD1 (6 bases). V was cut by 0 bases and J by 2 bases, with 15 bases left in between. This CDR3 contains 17 residues. Germline CDR1 is SGHRS and CDR2 is YFSETQ. The CDR3 DNA is TGCGCCAGCAGCTTGGGAAAAACAGGGTTGACCTACAATGAGCAGTTCTTC. This translates into CASSLGKTGLTYNEQFF.

The chain links TRBV9 to TRBJ2-3; no firm D call. Trimming stripped 7 bases from V and 2 bases from J, with 11 bases between. The CDR3 has 13 amino acids. Germline V gives CDR1 SGDLS, CDR2 YYNGEE. CDR3 in amino acids: CASSVIVTDTQYF. In nucleotides, the CDR3 is TGTGCCAGCTCGGTCATTGTCACAGATACGCAGTATTTT. The variable domain in full, with the rest retrieved from reference TRBV9 and TRBJ2-3, is DSGVTQTPKHLITATGQRVTLRCSPRSGDLSVYWYQQSLDQGLQFLIQYYNGEERAKGNILERFSAQQFPDLHSELNLSSLELGDSALYFCASSVIVTDTQYFGPGTRLTVL.

This CDR3 reads CASSSQAGESYEQYF. In nucleotides, the CDR3 is TGTGCCAGCAGCTCCCAGGCGGGAGAATCCTACGAGCAGTACTTC. V is TRBV7-8 and J is TRBJ2-7, with 7 bases aligning to TRBD2. The CDR3 is made up of 15 amino acids. J lost 1 base, V lost 4 bases, and 7 bases had no gene match. Germline lookup yields CDR1 SGHVS and CDR2 FQNEAQ.